Below are 5 T cell receptor beta chains sequenced from a single sample in a study of control samples from healthy donors and cancer patients. Only in-frame clones appear in the TCRdb table, and some are missing; sequencing was by immunoSEQ multiplex PCR. Its listing shows about 200,000 clones. Sample: blood. Receptors originate from a woman aged 25 to 39 in good health.

The CDR3 DNA sequence: TGTGCCATAGGACAGGGACCAGCAGCCTCCTACGAGCAGTACTTC. This codes for CAIGQGPAASYEQYF. The V and J genes are TRBV10-3 and TRBJ2-7; 8 positions agree with TRBD1. Germline V CDR1 and CDR2: ENHRY, SYGVKD. The CDR3 covers 15 residues. V lost 9 bases to trimming and J lost 0 bases; unmatched junction nucleotides: 10.

A word on this clone: At one end, the junction sequence differs from germline, possibly due to a read error. V is TRBV7-7 and J is TRBJ2-3; D is unclear. CDR3 length: 14 amino acids. CDR1 and CDR2 (germline): SSHAT, FNYEAQ (reference sequence). CDR3 coding DNA: TGTGCTAGCAGCTCCGCCTTAAGCACAGATACGCAGTATTTT. Amino acid sequence: CASSSALSTDTQYF.

The chain joins TRBV18 to TRBJ1-5; possible D gene TRBD1, 6 bases. Trimming removed 3 bases at V and 0 bases at J, with 12 bases between. The CDR3 runs 16 residues. Germline CDR1 reads KGHSH; CDR2 reads LQKENI. CDR3 loop: CASSPSQGYSNQPQHF. CDR3 bases: TGTGCCAGCTCACCGTCACAGGGTTATAGCAATCAGCCCCAGCATTTT.

The genes are TRBV4-2 and TRBJ1-1; the D gene is possibly TRBD1 (5 bases). CDR1 and CDR2 from the germline V gene are LGHNA and YNFKEQ. This CDR3 spans 16 amino acids. V was shortened by 5 bases and J by 5 bases, with 21 bases between the two germline ends. The CDR3 spells CASSETGTSWGTEAFF. In DNA form, the CDR3 reads TGTGCCAGCAGCGAAACCGGGACTTCTTGGGGGACTGAAGCTTTCTTT.

The chain couples TRBV24-1 to TRBJ2-5, with TRBD2 as a possible D gene (7 bases). CDR1 is KGHDR and CDR2 is SFDVKD in the germline V gene. V was shortened by 1 base and J by 5 bases, with 16 bases between the two germline ends. This CDR3 is built from 16 residues. The CDR3 DNA follows: TGTGCCACCAGTGATTTTGGGCGGGGGCCCGCGGAGACCCAGTACTTC. Translating it yields CATSDFGRGPAETQYF.